This TCR beta chain was sequenced for a study of T cell changes during pregnancy in multiple sclerosis. Clones were sequenced by immunoSEQ multiplex PCR, and TCRdb holds only the in-frame ones, with some missing. Of around 72,000 clones in the sample, roughly 89% are singletons; the top ten hold around 0.7%. This CDR3 spans 13 amino acids. The V gene lost 6 bases and the J gene lost 1 base, with 9 bases spanning the gap. From germline, CDR1 is ENHRY and CDR2 SYGVKD. The receptor was isolated from a female donor in good health, enrolled as a control in a pregnancy study. The chain has TRBV10-3 and TRBJ2-5; D perhaps matches TRBD1 (6 bases). Sequencing was performed on peripheral blood, taken in the third trimester of pregnancy. CDR3 in DNA: TGTGCCATCAGCCCACAGGGCCAAGAGACCCAGTACTTC. It specifies CAISPQGQETQYF.